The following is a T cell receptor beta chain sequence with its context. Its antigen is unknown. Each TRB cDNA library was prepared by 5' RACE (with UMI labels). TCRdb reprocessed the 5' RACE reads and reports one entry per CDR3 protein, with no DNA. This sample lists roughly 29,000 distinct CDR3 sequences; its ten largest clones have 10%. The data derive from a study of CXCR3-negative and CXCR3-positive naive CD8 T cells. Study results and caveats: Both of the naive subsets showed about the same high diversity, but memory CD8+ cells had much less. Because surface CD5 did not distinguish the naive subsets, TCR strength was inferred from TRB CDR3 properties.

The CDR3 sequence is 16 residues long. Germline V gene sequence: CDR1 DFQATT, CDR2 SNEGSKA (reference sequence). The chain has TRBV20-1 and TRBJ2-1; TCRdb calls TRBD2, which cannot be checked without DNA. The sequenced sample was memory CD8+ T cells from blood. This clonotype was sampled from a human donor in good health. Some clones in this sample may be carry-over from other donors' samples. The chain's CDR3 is CSARDRERHEGNEQFF.